This T cell receptor (beta chain) was retrieved from a study of T cell responses to AZD1222 COVID-19 vaccine (dated by TCRdb to 2020 to 2023). Background for the entire study: A total of about 250 trial participants underwent TCR sequencing, of whom about 210 had received two doses of AZD1222 and around 25 had received two doses of the MenACWY control vaccine. Trial participants were enrolled into age subgroups of 18-55, 56-69 and 70-plus years, which contained about 150, 27 and 61 TCR-sequenced participants, respectively.

Concerning this clone itself: This receptor's antigen is unknown. No much larger clone exists at a distance of one base, and base qualities are not known.

The trim is 2 bases for V and 10 bases for J, with a gap of 17 bases between the germline ends. Based on the germline V gene, the CDR1 and CDR2 sequences are MNHEY and SVGAGI. The CDR3 covers 14 residues, taking in both the cysteine and the phenylalanine. Of all the DNA, just the CDR3 is kept, 42 bases in frame from base 1. The CDR3 regions of human TCRbeta chains were subjected to immunosequencing. As for how the authors treated the data: Repertoire TCRs were matched against a reference library of SARS-CoV-2-specific TCRs generated with the MIRA antigen-specificity platform. Breadth was defined as the fraction of unique TCRs that were SARS-CoV-2-associated. Depth was defined as the fraction of total T cells that were SARS-CoV-2-associated. Using the MIRA data, each spike-specific TCR was mapped to the spike region that the TCR reacts to and placed in a CD4 or CD8 class. Log10-transformed breadth and depth values were compared by one-way ANOVA with Sidak's multiple comparisons tests. TCRdb mirrors the immuneACCESS table, restricted to in-frame sequences. Some clones are absent from its copies; in checked studies, under half trace to an unresolved V gene, and the reason for the others is unknown. Clone size and the V and J calls come from that table; the DNA yielded D and trimming. The sample table lists around 120,000 clones, roughly 89% of them with a count of one. The ten largest clones capture approximately 10% of the sample.

The paper as a whole reports these results and caveats: Because no samples from the day 14 peak response were available, repertoires could be characterized only after the peak T cell response. In the small 56-69-year group, the increase in depth fell short of significance, most likely because of low power. Participants were mostly white British and included more females than males, and it was suggested by the authors that clonal diversity may have been underestimated. Only six AZD1222 recipients were SARS-CoV-2 seropositive at baseline, limiting conclusions about previously exposed vaccinees. Spike-specific TCR breadth and depth rose significantly after two AZD1222 doses compared with day 0 and with MenACWY recipients. Nearly half of unique spike-specific TCRs reportedly recognized epitopes outside regions mutated in the B.1.351 and B.1.1.7 variants. The vaccine-associated CD4 TCRs covered the entire spike protein, and the dominant responses fell in regions 160-218 and 743-854.

The sample's time point label, decoded: baseline before first vaccination. Reading the label with the study, this specimen's treatment or condition is: meningococcal conjugate vaccine given as trial control. Vaccinee samples were obtained from the UK trials COV001 and COV002, which included a single-blind randomized controlled phase 2/3 trial of AZD1222 (ChAdOx1 nCoV-19) in healthy adults. For TCRbeta chain sequencing, PBMC samples from trial participants were taken at day 0 and at day 28 after the second dose. The chain couples TRBV6-5 to TRBJ1-2, with TRBD1 perhaps the D gene, on 5 matching bases. The sequence derives from an adult in good health. Here the sequenced sample was peripheral blood, taken on day 0 of MenACWY control vaccination. CDR3 region: CASSYQGTSRDYTF. In nucleotides, the sequence is TGTGCCAGCAGTTACCAAGGGACCTCTAGGGACTACACCTTC.